This T cell receptor (beta chain) was identified during a study of early stage breast cancer tumors. Method: immunoSEQ multiplex PCR; TCRdb's copy keeps in-frame clones and lacks some. The sample holds roughly 58,000 clones; 90% to 95% are singletons and the top ten take around 4.7%. Germline CDR1 and CDR2: ENHRY and SYGVKD. Trimming stripped 7 bases from V and 0 bases from J, with 12 bases between. The length of the CDR3 is 14 residues. This clone occurred a few times. Material for sequencing was blood. This chain uses TRBV10-3 with TRBJ1-2; no clear D. The TCR comes from an older person with breast cancer. DNA of the CDR3: TGTGCCATCAAGCCTGTAAGCTCTAACTATGGCTACACCTTC. This encodes CAIKPVSSNYGYTF.